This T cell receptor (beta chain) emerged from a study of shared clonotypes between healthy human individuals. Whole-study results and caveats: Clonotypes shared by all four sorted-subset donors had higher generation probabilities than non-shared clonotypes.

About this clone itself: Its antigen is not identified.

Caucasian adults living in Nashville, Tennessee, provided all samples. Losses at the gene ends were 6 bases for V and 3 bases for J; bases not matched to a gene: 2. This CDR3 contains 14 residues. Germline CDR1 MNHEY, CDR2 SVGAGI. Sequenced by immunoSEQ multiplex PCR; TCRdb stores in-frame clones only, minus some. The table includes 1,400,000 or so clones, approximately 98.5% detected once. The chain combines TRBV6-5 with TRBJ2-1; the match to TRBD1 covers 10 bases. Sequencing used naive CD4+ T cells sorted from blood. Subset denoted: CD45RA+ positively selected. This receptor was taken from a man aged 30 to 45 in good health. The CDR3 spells CASRGQGFYNEQFF. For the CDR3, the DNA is TGTGCCAGCAGGGGACAGGGGTTCTACAATGAGCAGTTCTTC.